A selection of T cell receptor beta chains follows, all from one sample in a study of shared clonotypes between healthy human individuals. Only in-frame clones appear in the TCRdb table, and some are missing; sequencing was by immunoSEQ multiplex PCR. The data contain about 2.4 million clones, under 95% of them seen just once; the ten biggest clones take up about 0.39%. The sequenced material came from naive CD4+ T cells from PBMCs. Receptors were obtained from a man aged 18 to 35 in good health. Some clones in this sample may be carry-over from other donors' samples. The CDR3 runs from the conserved cysteine through the conserved F or W.

>14|TRBV19|TRBJ2-5
CASSIGFAGETQYF
>12|TRBV6-6|TRBJ1-2
CASSSEGWGYTF
>16|TRBV7-6|TRBJ2-7
CASSLGPTGGLYEQYF
>12|TRBV6-1|TRBJ2-7
CASTLEVYEQYF
>16|TRBV7-2|TRBJ2-1
CASSLAPDHSYNEQFF
>14|TRBV5-1|TRBJ1-2
CASSLERPDYGYTF
>15|TRBV28|TRBJ2-5
CASSTGGGASETQYF
>15|TRBV9|TRBJ2-3
CASSVGYRGTDTQYF
>14|TRBV2|TRBJ2-7
CASSVQGMGNEQYF
>18|TRBV5-1|TRBJ2-7
CASSLKGSGRAMYYEQYF
>16|TRBV5-6|TRBJ2-3
CASSQPTGPSTDTQYF
>14|TRBV7-2|TRBJ1-5
CASSPQAGNQPQHF
>14|TRBV10-3|TRBJ2-7
CAISELGRTYEQYF
>15|TRBV4-3|TRBJ2-3
CASSQDWRVTNTQYF
>15|TRBV7-6|TRBJ2-5
CASRASGSVMETQYF
>16|TRBV7-9|TRBJ2-1
CASSFELAGRYNEQFF
>14|TRBV9|TRBJ2-3
CASSGPVLGNTQYF
>18|TRBV4-1|TRBJ2-5
CASSHLNRGSLFGETQYF
>14|TRBV4-2|TRBJ1-2
CASSRRQGNYGYTF
>16|TRBV4-1|TRBJ2-4
CTSSQGLLLAKNIQYF
>15|TRBV19|TRBJ1-1
CASSFRDRANTEAFF
>15|TRBV7-2|TRBJ2-1
CASSPGLAGGYEQFF
>15|TRBV30|TRBJ2-1
CAWSRTLVAYNEQFF
>14|TRBV28|TRBJ1-5
CASTGQGARQPQHF
>14|TRBV6-6|TRBJ2-7
CASSGQWATYEQYF
>16|TRBV28|TRBJ1-4
CASSQTGTGTNEKLFF
>16|TRBV28|TRBJ2-7
CASSHAGGGSSYEQYF
>12|TRBV28|TRBJ2-1
CASSFGYNEQFF
>14|TRBV2|TRBJ1-1
CASSVYRGRSEAFF
>15|TRBV18|TRBJ1-1
CASSPLGVGATEAFF
>15|TRBV5-1|TRBJ2-1
CASSAPSGRGEEQFF
>16|TRBV28|TRBJ2-2
CASSRRLAGETGELFF
>13|TRBV14|TRBJ1-2
CASSQHGGYGYTF